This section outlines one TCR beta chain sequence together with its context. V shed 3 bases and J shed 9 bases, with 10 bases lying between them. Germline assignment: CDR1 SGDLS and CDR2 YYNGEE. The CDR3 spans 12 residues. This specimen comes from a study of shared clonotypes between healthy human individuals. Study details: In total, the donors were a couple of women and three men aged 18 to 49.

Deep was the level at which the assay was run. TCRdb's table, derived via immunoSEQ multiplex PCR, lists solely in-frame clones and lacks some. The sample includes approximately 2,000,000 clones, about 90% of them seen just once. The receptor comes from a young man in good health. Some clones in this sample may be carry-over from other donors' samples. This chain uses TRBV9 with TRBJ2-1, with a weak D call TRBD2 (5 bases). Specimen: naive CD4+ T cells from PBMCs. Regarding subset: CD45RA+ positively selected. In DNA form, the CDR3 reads TGTGCCAGCAGCGCCCAACTAGGTGAGCAGTTCTTC. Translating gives CASSAQLGEQFF.